This passage covers 10 T cell receptor beta chains from one sample sequenced in a study of T cell changes during pregnancy in multiple sclerosis. Profiling relied on immunoSEQ multiplex PCR, and the TCRdb table lists in-frame clones only, not all of them. The sample consists of tens of thousands of clones, over 80% of them appearing once. The sample taken for sequencing was peripheral blood. The origin of the receptors is a female donor with multiple sclerosis, enrolled in a pregnancy study.

CDR3 sequence (DNA): TGCAGCGTTGCGGGACGGAACATGAACACTGAAGCTTTCTTT. It translates to CSVAGRNMNTEAFF. The chain couples TRBV29-1 to TRBJ1-1, with D tentatively TRBD1 (5 bases). CDR1 is SQVTM, CDR2 ANQGSEA, per germline. V lost 4 bases and J 0 bases, leaving 12 bases between the germline ends. This CDR3 comprises 14 residues. Using reference TRBV29-1 and TRBJ1-1 for the parts outside the CDR3, the full variable domain is SAVISQKPSRDICQRGTSLTIQCQVDSQVTMMFWYRQQPGQSLTLIATANQGSEATYESGFVIDKFPISRPNLTFSTLTVSNMSPEDSSIYLCSVAGRNMNTEAFFGQGTRLTVV.

The rearrangement links TRBV5-1 to TRBJ2-5; 8 nucleotides line up with TRBD2. V lost 0 bases and J lost 4; bases outside the gene matches: 5. Germline-derived CDR1 and CDR2 are SGHRS and YFSETQ. CDR3 length equals 15 residues. The CDR3 nucleotides are TGCGCCAGCAGCTTGGTAAGCGGGAGTGGAGAGACCCAGTACTTC. Translation gives CASSLVSGSGETQYF.

V gene TRBV7-9 combines with J gene TRBJ1-1, with 10 bases lining up with TRBD1. Germline lookup yields CDR1 SEHNR and CDR2 FQNEAQ (reference sequence). The ends lost 5 bases at V and 5 bases at J; junction bases unmatched: 14. CDR3 length equals 17 residues. CDR3 loop: CASSLPQDRGSVTEAFF. CDR3 coding DNA: TGTGCCAGCAGCCTCCCCCAGGACAGGGGGTCTGTAACTGAAGCTTTCTTT.

The V and J genes are TRBV14 and TRBJ2-2; 7 bases fit TRBD1. CDR3 length: 16 residues. Trimming at V came to 1 base and at J to 3 bases, leaving 5 bases not matched to a gene. Germline values: CDR1 SGHDN, CDR2 FVKESK. In nucleotides, the CDR3 is TGTGCCAGCAGCCAAGGGAAGACAGGGTACACCGGGGAGCTGTTTTTT. Protein sequence: CASSQGKTGYTGELFF.

The chain is built from TRBV9 and TRBJ2-7; no definite D call. CDR3 length: 12 residues. The V gene's germline CDR1 is SGDLS and CDR2 YYNGEE. The V end was cut by 3 bases, the J end by 4 bases, with 8 bases between. The CDR3 here is CASSGGTYEQYF. The CDR3, as DNA: TGTGCCAGCAGCGGTGGAACGTACGAGCAGTACTTC.

The rearrangement uses TRBV5-6 and TRBJ2-1; D unclear. CDR3 length: 13 amino acids. Germline V lookup: CDR1 SGHDT, CDR2 YYEEEE. Deletions cut 0 bases from V and 6 bases from J, with 7 bases between. The CDR3 spells CASSLGHPNEQFF. The CDR3, as DNA: TGTGCCAGCAGCTTGGGGCACCCCAATGAGCAGTTCTTC.

The V call is TRBV5-6, the J call TRBJ1-3; D unclear. V was clipped by 0 bases and J by 0 bases, with 19 bases between them. From germline, CDR1 is SGHDT and CDR2 YYEEEE. The CDR3 totals 19 residues. This CDR3 is CASSLVMGNNIRSGNTIYF. The DNA of the CDR3 is TGTGCCAGCAGCTTGGTCATGGGCAACAACATACGCTCTGGAAACACCATATATTTT.

V gene TRBV6-5 combines with J gene TRBJ1-3; D gene unclear. The ends were cut back, 6 bases at V and 4 bases at J, with 13 bases in the middle. Germline values: CDR1 MNHEY, CDR2 SVGAGI. CDR3 length equals 14 residues. CDR3 coding DNA: TGTGCCAGCAGCCTCGACATTCGAGGAAACACCATATATTTT. It specifies CASSLDIRGNTIYF.

The rearrangement links TRBV21-1 to TRBJ1-5; the table's TRBD1 call for D was not verified on the DNA. TRBV21-1 counts as a pseudogene. The CDR3 is made up of 17 amino acids. The DNA of the CDR3 is TGTGCCAGCAGCAAAGAGGGGGCGTGGGGAGACGATCAGCCCCAGCATTTT. Translating gives CASSKEGAWGDDQPQHF.

The rearrangement joins TRBV18 to TRBJ1-5; no clear D gene. V was cut by 3 bases and J by 4 bases, with 13 bases left in between. This CDR3 comprises 15 residues. Germline CDR1 and CDR2: KGHSH and LQKENI. The CDR3 DNA reads as TGTGCCAGCTCACCTCGCGAGACTCTAAATCAGCCCCAGCATTTT. The encoded protein is CASSPRETLNQPQHF.